The rows below give T cell receptor beta chains drawn from one sample of a study of cytomegalovirus exposure and HLA in healthy donors. Using immunoSEQ multiplex PCR, the repertoire was profiled, and TCRdb retains in-frame clones only, with some absent. The sample has 95,000 to 110,000 clones; around three quarters are singletons. The sequencing input was PBMCs. The receptors come from a young man in good health and CMV-seronegative. Each CDR3 is given with its conserved first and last residue. The D gene is left open where the match is weak. Size values are once, few and many counts, or a class for expanded clones, and some rows have none.

D gene: .; V gene: TRBV30; J gene: TRBJ1-6; clone size: .; CDR3 DNA: TGTGCCTGGAGGCGGGGGCAAAGTAATTCACCCCTCCACTTT; CDR3 protein: CAWRRGQSNSPLHF
D gene: TRBD1; V gene: TRBV28; J gene: TRBJ1-4; clone size: .; CDR3 DNA: TGTGCCAGCAGTGAGGGACAGGGGCTGATTGAAAAACTGTTTTTT; CDR3 protein: CASSEGQGLIEKLFF
D gene: .; V gene: TRBV18; J gene: TRBJ2-1; clone size: few; CDR3 DNA: TGTGCCAGCTCACCCACGACTAGGCCATCGGACAATGAGCAGTTCTTC; CDR3 protein: CASSPTTRPSDNEQFF
D gene: .; V gene: TRBV9; J gene: TRBJ2-1; clone size: .; CDR3 DNA: TGTGCCAGCAGCGCCCGGGACTCCTACACGTGGCAGTTCTTC; CDR3 protein: CASSARDSYTWQFF
D gene: TRBD2; V gene: TRBV4-1; J gene: TRBJ2-1; clone size: few; CDR3 DNA: TGCGCCAGCAGCCAGGGTAGCGGGAGTTCCTACAATGAGCAGTTCTTC; CDR3 protein: CASSQGSGSSYNEQFF
D gene: TRBD1; V gene: TRBV11-2; J gene: TRBJ2-7; clone size: few; CDR3 DNA: TGTGCCAGCAGCTTAGAGGGACAGGGGACCGCCGAGCAGTACTTC; CDR3 protein: CASSLEGQGTAEQYF
D gene: TRBD1; V gene: TRBV15; J gene: TRBJ1-5; clone size: .; CDR3 DNA: TGTGCCACCAGGGTGTCGGGACAGGGGACTCAGCCCCAGCATTTT; CDR3 protein: CATRVSGQGTQPQHF
D gene: TRBD1; V gene: TRBV29-1; J gene: TRBJ2-1; clone size: .; CDR3 DNA: TGCAGCGCACTCTCGGGGGTGGGGGACAGGGCAGGGATGGCGCAGTTCTTC; CDR3 protein: CSALSGVGDRAGMAQFF
D gene: TRBD1; V gene: TRBV5-1; J gene: TRBJ2-1; clone size: .; CDR3 DNA: TGCGCCAGCAGCTCAAGGACAGGGACGGGCAATGAGCAGTTCTTC; CDR3 protein: CASSSRTGTGNEQFF
D gene: TRBD1; V gene: TRBV28; J gene: TRBJ1-1; clone size: .; CDR3 DNA: TGTGCCAGCGCATTCGGAGTGGGACAGGCCTTGGGAGGGACAAACACTGAAGCTTTCTTT; CDR3 protein: CASAFGVGQALGGTNTEAFF
D gene: TRBD1; V gene: TRBV30; J gene: TRBJ1-2; clone size: .; CDR3 DNA: TGTGCCTGGCAGGGGGGAGGTAACTATGGCTACACCTTC; CDR3 protein: CAWQGGGNYGYTF
D gene: TRBD2; V gene: TRBV5-1; J gene: TRBJ2-5; clone size: once; CDR3 DNA: TGCGCCAGCAGGCGGGAGCCCGCGGAGACCCAGTACTTC; CDR3 protein: CASRREPAETQYF
D gene: .; V gene: TRBV18; J gene: TRBJ1-1; clone size: .; CDR3 DNA: TGTGCCAGCTCACCGGAGGGTAGGATGAACACTGAAGCTTTCTTT; CDR3 protein: CASSPEGRMNTEAFF
D gene: .; V gene: TRBV10-3; J gene: TRBJ2-3; clone size: .; CDR3 DNA: TGTGCCATCACAAAAGGACAGAGCACAGATACGCAGTATTTT; CDR3 protein: CAITKGQSTDTQYF
D gene: .; V gene: TRBV5-1; J gene: TRBJ2-5; clone size: .; CDR3 DNA: TGCGCCAGCAGCTTTCAAGCGGATAAAGAGACCCAGTACTTC; CDR3 protein: CASSFQADKETQYF
D gene: .; V gene: TRBV7-9; J gene: TRBJ1-1; clone size: .; CDR3 DNA: TGTGCCAGCAGCTCCGCAGGAATGAACACTGAAGCTTTCTTT; CDR3 protein: CASSSAGMNTEAFF
D gene: .; V gene: TRBV11-1; J gene: TRBJ2-6; clone size: .; CDR3 DNA: TGTGCCAGCAGCTTGAGGGGACTTGGCTCTGGGGCCAACGTCCTGACTTTC; CDR3 protein: CASSLRGLGSGANVLTF
D gene: TRBD1; V gene: TRBV9; J gene: TRBJ1-4; clone size: .; CDR3 DNA: TGTGCCAGCAGCACCGGACAGGGGGGAAATGAAAAACTGTTTTTT; CDR3 protein: CASSTGQGGNEKLFF
D gene: .; V gene: TRBV6-1; J gene: TRBJ1-4; clone size: .; CDR3 DNA: TGTGCCAGCACAGGGGTTGTGAATACTAATGAAAAACTGTTTTTT; CDR3 protein: CASTGVVNTNEKLFF
D gene: .; V gene: TRBV7-8; J gene: TRBJ2-7; clone size: .; CDR3 DNA: TGTGCCAGCAGCTTACCAGCCGGAGCTCCCTTCTACGAGCAGTACTTC; CDR3 protein: CASSLPAGAPFYEQYF
D gene: TRBD2; V gene: TRBV11-2; J gene: TRBJ2-5; clone size: once; CDR3 DNA: TGTGCCAGCAACTACGTGGGGGGGAGGGAGACCCAGTACTTC; CDR3 protein: CASNYVGGRETQYF
D gene: .; V gene: TRBV5-6; J gene: TRBJ2-7; clone size: .; CDR3 DNA: TGTGCCAGCAGCGAGGGACTCTCCTACGAGCAGTACTTC; CDR3 protein: CASSEGLSYEQYF
D gene: .; V gene: TRBV5-4; J gene: TRBJ2-5; clone size: few; CDR3 DNA: TGTGCCAGCAGGGGACTTACACAAGAGACCCAGTACTTC; CDR3 protein: CASRGLTQETQYF
D gene: TRBD1; V gene: TRBV10-3; J gene: TRBJ2-2; clone size: .; CDR3 DNA: TGTGCCATCAGTGGGACAGGAGTTAACACCGGGGAGCTGTTTTTT; CDR3 protein: CAISGTGVNTGELFF
D gene: .; V gene: TRBV2; J gene: TRBJ2-4; clone size: once; CDR3 DNA: TGTGCCAGCACCCAGGAGGCAGGGGTCAAAAACATTCAGTACTTC; CDR3 protein: CASTQEAGVKNIQYF
D gene: .; V gene: TRBV19; J gene: TRBJ1-5; clone size: .; CDR3 DNA: TGTGCCAGTACAGACAGTTATAGCAATCAGCCCCAGCATTTT; CDR3 protein: CASTDSYSNQPQHF
D gene: .; V gene: TRBV28; J gene: TRBJ1-2; clone size: .; CDR3 DNA: TGTGCCAGCATCCAACTGGCGGGGCCAGCTGTTAACTATGGCTACACCTTC; CDR3 protein: CASIQLAGPAVNYGYTF
D gene: .; V gene: TRBV5-1; J gene: TRBJ2-5; clone size: .; CDR3 DNA: TGCGCCAGCAGCCCCGCCAGCCCAGAGGTCGAGACCCAGTACTTC; CDR3 protein: CASSPASPEVETQYF
D gene: .; V gene: TRBV7-7; J gene: TRBJ2-1; clone size: .; CDR3 DNA: TGTGCCAGCAGCCCCCGGGCGGGCACCTACAATGAGCAGTTCTTC; CDR3 protein: CASSPRAGTYNEQFF